What follows are 4 T cell receptor beta chains derived from one specimen sequenced in a study of blood T cells in healthy people across ages. Using a J-beta primer mix together with a sample-barcoded 5' primer, a second PCR was run for roughly 7 to 11 cycles. TCRdb reanalysed the 5' RACE reads using MiXCR and keeps one entry per CDR3 protein. The sample contains 550,000 to 800,000 distinct CDR3 sequences, roughly 30% of which appear only once. Material for sequencing was blood. Receptors were obtained from a woman older than 75 in good health.

V usage is TRBV7-2 and J usage is TRBJ2-7, with D perhaps matching TRBD1 (7 bases). V lost 5 bases to trimming and J lost 3 bases, with 14 bases between them. CDR1 and CDR2 from the germline V gene are SGHTA and FQGNSA. The length of the CDR3 is 14 residues. The CDR3 bases are TGTGCCAGCAGCCCGCGGGACAGATACTACGAGCAGTACTTC. Encoded protein: CASSPRDRYYEQYF.

This chain uses TRBV5-5 with TRBJ2-7, with D tentatively TRBD1 or TRBD2 (5 bases each). The length of the CDR3 is 16 residues. V dropped 3 bases and J dropped 5 bases, with 21 bases sitting between them. From germline, CDR1 is SGHKS and CDR2 YYEKEE (reference sequence). CDR3 sequence reads: CASSSPAGRVGDEQYF. The DNA for the CDR3 is TGTGCCAGCAGCTCCCCCGCGGGCAGGGTGGGAGACGAGCAGTACTTC.

This clonotype was counted many times. The chain links TRBV4-1 to TRBJ2-5; no clear D gene. The V and J ends lost 4 bases and 2 bases respectively, with 14 bases between them. In germline, CDR1 is MGHRA, CDR2 YSYEKL. The CDR3 extends over 15 amino acids. CDR3 in DNA: TGCGCCAGCAGCCCCGGGCCAGGAATACAAGAGACCCAGTACTTC. Its translation is CASSPGPGIQETQYF.

This chain joins TRBV28 and TRBJ1-5; D is uncertain. This CDR3 is built from 15 residues. V dropped 1 base and J dropped 1 base, with 8 bases sitting between them. CDR1 is MDHEN, CDR2 SYDVKM, per germline. DNA of the CDR3: TGTGCCAGCAGTTTATTTGCTTTCAGCAATCAGCCCCAGCATTTT. It codes for CASSLFAFSNQPQHF.